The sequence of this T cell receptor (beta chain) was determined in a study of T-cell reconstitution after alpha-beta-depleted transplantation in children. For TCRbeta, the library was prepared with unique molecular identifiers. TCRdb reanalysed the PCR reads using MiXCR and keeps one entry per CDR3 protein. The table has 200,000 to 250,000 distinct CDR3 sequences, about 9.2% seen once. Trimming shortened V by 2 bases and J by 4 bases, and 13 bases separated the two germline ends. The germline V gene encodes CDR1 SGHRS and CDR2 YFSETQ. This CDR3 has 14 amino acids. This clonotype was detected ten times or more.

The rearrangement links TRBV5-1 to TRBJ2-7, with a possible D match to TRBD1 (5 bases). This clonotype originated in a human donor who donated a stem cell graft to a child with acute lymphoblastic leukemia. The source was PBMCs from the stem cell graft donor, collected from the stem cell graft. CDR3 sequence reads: CASSLTGRPYEQYF. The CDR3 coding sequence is TGCGCCAGCAGCTTAACAGGACGGCCATACGAGCAGTACTTC.